This T cell receptor (beta chain) was obtained from a study of blood T cell repertoires in COVID-19. Here immunoSEQ multiplex PCR was the method, and the copy in TCRdb shows in-frame clones only, minus some. The sample shows 120,000 to 150,000 clones, about 80% of them seen only once. Germline CDR1 and CDR2: LGHNA and YSLEER. This CDR3 is built from 15 residues. The ends lost 2 bases at V and 7 bases at J; junction bases unmatched: 5. Material for sequencing was peripheral blood. J is TRBJ2-1 and V is TRBV4-3, with 10 bases aligning to TRBD1. This clonotype was sampled from a human donor in a cohort sampled during active COVID-19. CDR3 sequence: CASSQLGQGGNEQFF. The CDR3 DNA follows: TGCGCCAGCAGCCAACTAGGACAGGGGGGAAATGAGCAGTTCTTC.